The source of this TCR beta chain is a study of blood T cell repertoires in COVID-19. Across the study: COVID-19 samples from acute and convalescent phases originated in the United States, Italy and Spain.

Here immunoSEQ multiplex PCR was the method, and the copy in TCRdb shows in-frame clones only, minus some. The sample consists of approximately 66,000 clones, around 87% of them appearing once. The CDR3 has 14 amino acids. V gave up 3 bases and J gave up 6 bases, with 14 bases separating them. The germline gives CDR1 SGDLS, CDR2 YYNGEE. V usage is TRBV9 and J usage is TRBJ2-3; maybe TRBD2 (6 bases). The sample taken for sequencing was peripheral blood. This TCR derives from a man in his fifties or sixties with acute or convalescent COVID-19. The CDR3: CASSEQTGGDTQYF. CDR3 nucleotides: TGTGCCAGCAGCGAACAAACTGGGGGGGATACGCAGTATTTT.